Listed here are 7 T cell receptor beta chains from one sample, sequenced in a study of blood T cell repertoires in COVID-19. Sequenced by immunoSEQ multiplex PCR; TCRdb stores in-frame clones only, minus some. This table holds about 100,000 clones, around nine tenths found once. The sequenced sample was peripheral blood. The receptors shown here come from a man older than 75 with active or convalescent COVID-19.

J is TRBJ2-1 and V is TRBV28; TRBD1 matches at 9 bases. The CDR3 covers 13 residues. Trimming cost V 6 bases and J 9 bases; bases outside gene matches: 6. CDR1 MDHEN and CDR2 SYDVKM come from the germline V gene. This chain's CDR3 is CASSRTGGLEQFF. In DNA form, the CDR3 reads TGTGCCAGCAGCCGTACAGGGGGCCTTGAGCAGTTCTTC.

The V call is TRBV19, the J call TRBJ2-7, with 8 bases that match TRBD1. V lost 5 bases and J lost 4; bases outside the gene matches: 7. The CDR3 spans 14 residues. Germline loops: CDR1 LNHDA, CDR2 SQIVND (reference sequence). The DNA for the CDR3 is TGTGCCAGTAGTTTGTGGACAGGGTATTACGAGCAGTACTTC. The encoded protein is CASSLWTGYYEQYF.

This clone was counted between two and nine times. The chain has TRBV13 and TRBJ2-7; 7 nucleotides align to TRBD1. V dropped 5 bases and J dropped 7; count of bases not matched to a gene: 14. The germline V gene has CDR1 PRHDT and CDR2 FYEKMQ (reference sequence). The CDR3 is 15 amino acids. In nucleotides, the CDR3 is TGTGCCAGCAGCCCCGACAGGGTACGGGCCTTTGAGCAGTACTTC. Its translation is CASSPDRVRAFEQYF.

The table lists this clone with a few counts. The CDR3 nucleotides read TGTGCCAGCAGCTTTCCGGGACAGGGGGTCGAGACCCAGTACTTC. It is translated as CASSFPGQGVETQYF. The chain combines TRBV7-9 with TRBJ2-5, with 11 bases matching TRBD1. CDR1 SEHNR and CDR2 FQNEAQ come from the germline V gene (reference sequence). Germline trimming cut 3 bases from V and 5 bases from J; bases unmatched to any gene: 5. The CDR3 is 15 residues long. The variable domain in full, completed from reference TRBV7-9 and TRBJ2-5, reads DTGVSQNPRHKITKRGQNVTFRCDPISEHNRLYWYRQTLGQGPEFLTYFQNEAQLEKSRLLSDRFSAERPKGSFSTLEIQRTEQGDSAMYLCASSFPGQGVETQYFGPGTRLLVL.

This rearrangement joins TRBV6-5 to TRBJ1-6; possibly TRBD1 for D (5 bases). The V and J ends lost 6 bases and 6 bases respectively, with 15 bases between them. Germline CDR1 reads MNHEY; CDR2 reads SVGAGI. The CDR3 covers 15 residues. The CDR3 sequence is CASSRQGLINSPLHF. For the CDR3, the DNA is TGTGCCAGCAGCCGCCAGGGACTCATTAATTCACCCCTCCACTTT.

This chain joins TRBV2 and TRBJ1-1, with a possible D match to TRBD1 (6 bases). The CDR3 runs to 15 residues. Trimming pared 6 bases from V and 0 bases from J, leaving 14 bases between. CDR1 is SNHLY, CDR2 FYNNEI, per germline. DNA of the CDR3: TGTGCCAGCAGCAAGGAACAGGGTATGAACACTGAAGCTTTCTTT. Amino acids: CASSKEQGMNTEAFF.

This sequence joins TRBV4-1 and TRBJ2-1, with no clear D. CDR1 and CDR2 (germline): MGHRA, YSYEKL. The germline V and J ends were trimmed by 3 bases and 1 base, with 10 bases remaining between them. This CDR3 is 15 amino acids long. The CDR3 DNA reads TGCGCCAGCAGCCAGGTTGGTCGGTCCTACAATGAGCAGTTCTTC. Its protein is CASSQVGRSYNEQFF.